Given below is one TCR beta chain in context. Its cognate antigen has yet to be identified. There are no base qualities to consult, and no much larger clone falls within one base. Its CDR3 holds 16 amino acids, cysteine through phenylalanine. Here the CDR3 DNA is all that survives: 48 bases in frame from base 1. The V end gives up 3 bases and the J end 0 bases, leaving 4 bases in the junction not matched to a gene. Taken from the germline V gene (reference sequence), the CDR1 and CDR2 loops are SEHNR and FQNEAQ. Library preparation employed the immunoSEQ multiplex PCR assay. A mixture of 60 forward primers for TCR Vbeta segments and 13 reverse primers for TCR Jbeta segments was used in the multiplex PCR. A multiplex PCR assay on genomic DNA amplified the CDR3 region of rearranged TCR beta genes. The Illumina HiSeq System was used to sequence the amplified TCR beta libraries as 87-base-pair reads. The paper's processing steps were these. A later analysis tallied around 80 million unique TCR beta chains across the 640 or so repertoires, and approximately 9.9 million of those chains were shared by two or more donors. A nearest-neighbor algorithm error-corrected the raw reads and collapsed the reads into unique sequences, merging closely related sequences to remove PCR and sequencing errors. CDR3 sequences were aligned to IMGT reference sequences to assign V, D and J gene segments. For a sequence to be retained, a match of at least six nucleotides was required to both a V gene segment and a J gene segment. Rearrangements were classified as productive when the CDR3 lacked stop codons and remained in frame with V and J, and all other rearrangements were classified as non-productive. Following IMGT convention, CDR3 was defined as the stretch from the second conserved V-encoded cysteine up to the conserved J-encoded phenylalanine. The earlier analysis of 550 to 650 of the donors excluded any sequence lacking an unambiguous match to a single V gene segment. An earlier analysis of 587 of the donors called V segments functional above 56.7% productive rearrangements and segregating when the between-donor standard deviation exceeded 5%. A statistical classification framework was built to diagnose cytomegalovirus status from the catalog of TCR beta chain sequences. V and J gene assignment, in a later analysis, came from comparing TCR nucleotide sequences with IMGT/GENE-DB human TR gene sequences. Using the TCRdist pipeline, a later analysis assigned CDR3 sequences along with most-parsimonious VDJ recombination scenarios. In a later analysis, every TCR beta chain was defined by the combination of its CDR3 amino acid sequence and its V-gene family, and reads without a unique V-gene family were dropped. As a way to deal with suspected cross-contamination and a sequencing artifact, a later analysis dropped more than 500 nucleotide sequences that were highly shared and had low generation probability. In a later analysis, a clonal expansion index for each public chain was calculated from normalized within-repertoire ranks of inferred template counts. In a later analysis, generation probabilities were computed with a VDJ recombination model fitted to out-of-frame rearrangements, and the resulting probabilities were checked against IGoR. A later analysis scored TCR-TCR, TCR-HLA and TCR-CMV co-occurrence with hypergeometric tests, applying a repertoire-size bias correction to TCR pairs. A later analysis estimated false discovery rates by permuting HLA or CMV assignments 20 times. In a later analysis, co-occurring TCRs were grouped using DBSCAN, and TCRdist sequence similarity was added for clustering within HLA-allele-positive subsets. Repertoires with fewer than 30,000 or more than 120,000 public chains were left out of co-occurrence clustering, as were five repertoires with anomalous nucleotide sharing. Not all clones reach the TCRdb copy of this immuneACCESS table, which keeps in-frame sequences only. Checked studies attribute under half of the gap to unresolved V genes and leave the rest unexplained. V and J calls and clone size follow that table, whereas D and trimming were derived from the DNA. The table for this sample lists 100,000 to 150,000 clones; around 73% of them were counted only once. The ten largest make up around 1.6% of the sample.

The sample originates from a study of cytomegalovirus exposure and HLA in healthy donors (TCRdb year 2017). Study-wide context: An earlier analysis of approximately 640 of the donors reported 250 to 300 Gb of sequence data and roughly 100 million unique TCR beta sequences from 150 million to 200 million T cells. In addition to the first cohort of hundreds of subjects, a separate validation cohort of 130 or so different subjects was used. Using immunosequencing, the study profiled T cell repertoires from 500 to 800 subjects and related those repertoires to cytomegalovirus serostatus. The number of typed donors differed by locus: 629-630 for A, B, C, DRB1 and DQB1; some 540 for DQA1; 606 for DPA1; and 400 to 480 for DPB1. Among the roughly 400 genotyped donors, approximately 81% belonged to the genetic ancestry cluster associated with self-reported Caucasian donors. The study aimed to test whether cataloging public T cell receptors could reveal signatures of past pathogen exposure. The study combined high-throughput TCR immunosequencing, statistical association of individual TCRs with disease status, and machine learning to predict cytomegalovirus infection status. In the later analysis, no new phenotypic data were used to find candidate immune exposures; instead, reliance was placed on TCR beta sequences and their occurrence across donors. In a later analysis, previously published TCR beta repertoires from several hundred donors were re-analyzed and high-resolution HLA genotyping was added so that TCR occurrence patterns could be studied. A later genetic analysis took genome-wide SNP genotypes for about three fifths of the roughly 670 donors and used that subset as a discovery cohort. In an earlier analysis of 550 to 700 of the donors, high-throughput TCR beta sequencing was used to judge whether each TCR beta V gene segment behaved as functional or pseudogenic. Donor age, sex, ethnicity and CMV serostatus were collected together with the repertoire data. On average, approximately 250,000 unique TCR beta nucleotide sequences were sequenced per donor among fewer than 500 genotyped donors of the cohort, with roughly 18% of those sequences being non-productive. Every discovery cohort repertoire had been produced on one sequencing platform. Both class I and class II loci were covered by HLA typing, at four-digit resolution. About 320 gigabases of sequencing data and 80 million or so unique TCR sequences were included in an early release covering roughly 600 HLA-typed donors. A few DR-DQ haplotypes were treated as single units for association and clustering because of strong linkage in the cohort. Study-level results and caveats: While some public TCRs were present in many individuals, most TCR sequences turned up only very rarely across donors. In a later analysis, HLA-associated TCR beta chains showed more clonal expansion and lower generation probabilities than non-associated chains that were equally common. The sequencing pipeline was judged likely to have produced a cluster of highly shared sequence variants as a technical artifact. The classifier was reported to diagnose cytomegalovirus status with high specificity and sensitivity in both the original cohort and the validation cohort. A further reported finding was that TCR beta sequences accurately predicted the HLA-A and HLA-B alleles for most subjects in the first cohort. The earlier analysis of 587 of the donors excluded approximately 15 rarely observed V segments, including chromosome 9 orphons, because counts were too low. At a false discovery rate of 0.05, a later analysis linked approximately 18,000 TCR beta sequences to specific HLA alleles. Linkage disequilibrium might explain the correlated functional status among segregating V segments, but an unknown experimental factor could not be ruled out. It was suggested by the authors that the approach could potentially be generalized to other disease states and immunological phenotypes. Only TCR beta chains were sequenced in this cohort, and the absence of alpha or paired-chain data limited detectable features. Three of the identified cytomegalovirus-associated TCR beta chains were confirmed in vitro to be specific for cytomegalovirus antigens. Because some donors lacked HLA typing at each locus, the association tests relied only on the typed subset. In a later analysis, several top co-occurrence clusters were reported to appear linked to parvovirus B19, influenza, CMV and Epstein-Barr virus. The study gave a list of about 160 TCR beta chains associated with cytomegalovirus. A later analysis found that most CMV-associated TCR beta chains appeared HLA-restricted, with HLA associations seemingly driven largely by CMV exposure. Presence/absence analyses assumed roughly uniform sequencing depth across donors, an assumption that may not hold. Assigning TCR associations to individual alleles was difficult when HLA alleles, especially DR and DQ, strongly co-occurred. According to a later genetic analysis, donors in an Asian-associated ancestry cluster had fewer N-insertions in productive TCRs than the approximately 710-donor mean. For the cohort, immune exposure information was limited to CMV serostatus. The 87-base-pair reads could not distinguish some IMGT-functional V segments, including TRBV6-2 and TRBV6-3, so those segments were excluded. V-gene and J-gene trimming of TCR beta chains was associated with a missense DCLRE1C variant in a later genetic analysis, and the association was replicated in an independent cohort. An earlier analysis of 587 of the donors showed that most TCR beta V segments appeared in productive rearrangements either about 87% or about 30% of the time, which broadly matched IMGT annotations. In a later analysis, the rate of TCR association differed among HLA loci, with DRB1 alleles having the most associated TCRs and HLA-C alleles having the fewest.

In total, fewer than 750 healthy bone marrow donors made up the cohort. Cohort members were all nominally healthy when sampled, although unrecorded immune exposures were likely present. The donor tested CMV seronegative, placing the donor among the approximately 400 seronegative members of the cohort. A peripheral blood sample was provided by each donor, and peripheral blood mononuclear cells were used for TCR beta sequencing. The Qiagen DNeasy Blood Extraction Kit was used to extract genomic DNA from the blood cell samples. The material sequenced was PBMCs. This clonotype was obtained from a female donor in good health and CMV-seronegative. The chain is made from TRBV7-9 and TRBJ1-4; the junction holds 7 bases that match TRBD1. The CDR3 reads as follows: CASSLGQTSTNEKLFF. The DNA sequence follows: TGTGCCAGCAGCTTGGGACAGACCTCAACTAATGAAAAACTGTTTTTT.